The T cell receptor (beta chain) under discussion was sequenced for a study of OX40 agonist ivuxolimab in advanced cancers. The overall study: In this trial design, patients received ivuxolimab intravenously at 0.01 to 10 mg/kg every 2 weeks.

On this clone itself: The antigen remains undetermined.

The germline V and J ends were trimmed by 4 bases and 10 bases, with 10 bases remaining between them. This CDR3 contains 11 residues. Germline CDR1 reads WSHSY; CDR2 reads SAAADI. Data came from immunoSEQ multiplex PCR; TCRdb stores just in-frame clones and leaves some out. Counted here are tens of thousands of clones, around nine tenths occurring once; the ten biggest clones make up about 2%. General observations from the study: Low normalized T-cell clonal expansion was also seen in some nonresponders.

Blood draws occurred at baseline, cycle 4 day 1, and cycle 7 day 1. The rearrangement links TRBV10-2 to TRBJ1-2; weak D call: TRBD1 (6 bases). The sample here was CD4+ or CD8+ T cells sorted from blood, taken in a trial of the OX40 agonist ivuxolimab. The sequence came from an adult with an advanced solid tumor such as melanoma, head and neck, liver or kidney cancer. The CDR3 loop reads CASSVNRAYTF. DNA for the CDR3: TGCGCCAGCAGTGTTAACAGGGCCTACACCTTC.